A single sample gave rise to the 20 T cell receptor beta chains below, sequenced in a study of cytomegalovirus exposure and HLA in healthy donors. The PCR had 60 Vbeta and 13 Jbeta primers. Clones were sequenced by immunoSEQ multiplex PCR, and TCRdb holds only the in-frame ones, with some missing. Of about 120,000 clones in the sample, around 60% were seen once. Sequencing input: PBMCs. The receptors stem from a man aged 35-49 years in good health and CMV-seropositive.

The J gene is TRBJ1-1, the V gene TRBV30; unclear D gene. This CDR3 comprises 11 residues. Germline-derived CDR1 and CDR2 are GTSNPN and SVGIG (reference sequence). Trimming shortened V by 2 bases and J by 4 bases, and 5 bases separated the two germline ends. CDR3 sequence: CAWSRSTEAFF. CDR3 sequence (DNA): TGTGCCTGGAGTCGTAGCACTGAAGCTTTCTTT.

Here the CDR3 reads CASSLVPGQGTYEQYF. In nucleotides, the CDR3 is TGTGCCAGCAGCTTAGTACCGGGACAGGGCACCTACGAGCAGTACTTC. This chain links TRBV7-9 with TRBJ2-7, with 9 bases lining up with TRBD1. Germline V gene data show CDR1 as SEHNR and CDR2 as FQNEAQ (reference sequence). V trimming: 1 base; J trimming: 2 bases; junction bases outside the gene matches: 6. The CDR3 extends over 16 amino acids.

The CDR3 coding sequence is TGTGCCAGCTCACCAGGCCCCTTTCACAATGAGCAGTTCTTC. The encoded protein is CASSPGPFHNEQFF. The chain carries TRBV18 and TRBJ2-1; D not certain. The V gene's germline CDR1 is KGHSH and CDR2 LQKENI. Trimming took 2 bases from V and 5 from J, leaving 10 bases between them. The CDR3 is 14 residues long. Filled out from reference TRBV18 and TRBJ2-1, the complete variable domain reads NAGVMQNPRHLVRRRGQEARLRCSPMKGHSHVYWYRQLPEEGLKFMVYLQKENIIDESGMPKERFSAEFPKEGPSILRIQQVVRGDSAAYFCASSPGPFHNEQFFGPGTRLTVL.

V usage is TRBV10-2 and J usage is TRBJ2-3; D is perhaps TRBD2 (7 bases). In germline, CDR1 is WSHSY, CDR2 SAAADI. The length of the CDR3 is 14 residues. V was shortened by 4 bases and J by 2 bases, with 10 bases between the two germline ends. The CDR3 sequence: CASSAGGYTDTQYF. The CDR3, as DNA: TGCGCCAGCAGTGCGGGGGGCTACACAGATACGCAGTATTTT.

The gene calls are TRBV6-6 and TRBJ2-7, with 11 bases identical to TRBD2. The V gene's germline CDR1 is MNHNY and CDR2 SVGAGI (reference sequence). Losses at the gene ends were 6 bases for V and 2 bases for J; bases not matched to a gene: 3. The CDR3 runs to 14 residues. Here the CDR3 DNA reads TGTGCCAGCAGAAGACTAGCGGGGACCTACGAGCAGTACTTC. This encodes CASRRLAGTYEQYF.

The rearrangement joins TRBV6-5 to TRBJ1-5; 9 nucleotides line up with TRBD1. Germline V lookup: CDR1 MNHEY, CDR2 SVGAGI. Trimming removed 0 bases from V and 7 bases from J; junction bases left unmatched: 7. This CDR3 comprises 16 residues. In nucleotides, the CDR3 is TGTGCCAGCAGTTACTCGTCGACAGGGGGAGACCAGCCCCAGCATTTT. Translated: CASSYSSTGGDQPQHF.

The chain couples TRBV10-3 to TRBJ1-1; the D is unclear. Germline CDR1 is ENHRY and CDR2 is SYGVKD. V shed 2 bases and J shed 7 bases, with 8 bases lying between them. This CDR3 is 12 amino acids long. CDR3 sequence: CAISEGENEAFF. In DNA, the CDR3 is TGTGCCATCAGTGAGGGGGAGAATGAAGCTTTCTTT.

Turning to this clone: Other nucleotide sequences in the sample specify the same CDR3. CDR3 in DNA: TGTGCCAGCAGCGCGGGGGGTGAGACCCAGTACTTC. It yields the protein CASSAGGETQYF. The chain joins TRBV7-9 to TRBJ2-5; 8 bases are a match to TRBD2. Trimming at V came to 5 bases and at J to 5 bases, leaving 1 base not matched to a gene. This CDR3 has 12 residues. Germline assignment: CDR1 SEHNR and CDR2 FQNEAQ (reference sequence).

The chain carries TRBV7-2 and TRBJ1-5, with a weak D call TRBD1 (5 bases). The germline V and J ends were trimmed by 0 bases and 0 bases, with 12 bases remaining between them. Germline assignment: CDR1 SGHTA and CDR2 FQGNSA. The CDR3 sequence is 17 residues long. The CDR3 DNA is TGTGCCAGCAGCTTAGCACCGACAGCGTATAGCAATCAGCCCCAGCATTTT. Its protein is CASSLAPTAYSNQPQHF.

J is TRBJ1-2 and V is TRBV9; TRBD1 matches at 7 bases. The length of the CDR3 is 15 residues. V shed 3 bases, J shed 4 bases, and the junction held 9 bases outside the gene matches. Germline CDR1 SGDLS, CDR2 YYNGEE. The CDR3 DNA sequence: TGTGCCAGCAGCGCAAGACCGACAGGGAGCTATGGCTACACCTTC. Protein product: CASSARPTGSYGYTF.

Here the CDR3 DNA reads TGCGCCAGCAGCCAAGTACTAGGCCAGCGACGCAATCAGCCCCAGCATTTT. It codes for CASSQVLGQRRNQPQHF. J is TRBJ1-5 and V is TRBV4-1; D is ambiguous. The length of the CDR3 is 17 residues. V lost 1 base and J 2 bases, leaving 15 bases between the germline ends. Germline CDR1 reads MGHRA; CDR2 reads YSYEKL.

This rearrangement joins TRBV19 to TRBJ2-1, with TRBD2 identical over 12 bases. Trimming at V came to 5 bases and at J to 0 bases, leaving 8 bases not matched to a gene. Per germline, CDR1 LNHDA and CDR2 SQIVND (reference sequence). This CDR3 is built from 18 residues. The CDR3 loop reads CASSVGLAGSNSYNEQFF. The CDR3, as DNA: TGTGCCAGTAGTGTCGGACTAGCGGGATCCAACTCCTACAATGAGCAGTTCTTC. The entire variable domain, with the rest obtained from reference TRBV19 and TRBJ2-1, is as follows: DGGITQSPKYLFRKEGQNVTLSCEQNLNHDAMYWYRQDPGQGLRLIYYSQIVNDFQKGDIAEGYSVSREKKESFPLTVTSAQKNPTAFYLCASSVGLAGSNSYNEQFFGPGTRLTVL.

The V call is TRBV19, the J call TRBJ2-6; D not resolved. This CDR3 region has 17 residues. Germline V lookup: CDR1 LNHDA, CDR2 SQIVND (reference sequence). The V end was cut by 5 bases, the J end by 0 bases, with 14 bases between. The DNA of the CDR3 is TGTGCCAGTAGTCGGAACAGCCATTCCTCTGGGGCCAACGTCCTGACTTTC. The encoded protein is CASSRNSHSSGANVLTF. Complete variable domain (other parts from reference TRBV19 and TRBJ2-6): DGGITQSPKYLFRKEGQNVTLSCEQNLNHDAMYWYRQDPGQGLRLIYYSQIVNDFQKGDIAEGYSVSREKKESFPLTVTSAQKNPTAFYLCASSRNSHSSGANVLTFGAGSRLTVL.

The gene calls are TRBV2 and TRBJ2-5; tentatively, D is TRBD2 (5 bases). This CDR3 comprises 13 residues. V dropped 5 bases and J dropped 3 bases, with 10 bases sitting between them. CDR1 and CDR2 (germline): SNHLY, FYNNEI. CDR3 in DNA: TGTGCCAGCAGTAGGGAGCGCGAAGAGACCCAGTACTTC. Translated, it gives CASSREREETQYF.

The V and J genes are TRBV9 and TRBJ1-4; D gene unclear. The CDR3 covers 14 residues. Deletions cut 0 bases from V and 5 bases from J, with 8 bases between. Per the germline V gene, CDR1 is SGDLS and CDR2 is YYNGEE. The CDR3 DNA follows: TGTGCCAGCAGCGTAGCTGGGCTGAATGAAAAACTGTTTTTT. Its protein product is CASSVAGLNEKLFF.

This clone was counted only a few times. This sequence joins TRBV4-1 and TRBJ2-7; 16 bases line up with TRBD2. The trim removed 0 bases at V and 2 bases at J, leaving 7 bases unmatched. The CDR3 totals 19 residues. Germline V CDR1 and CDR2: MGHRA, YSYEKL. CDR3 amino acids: CASSQDGTSGRAFAYEQYF. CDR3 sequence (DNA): TGCGCCAGCAGCCAAGATGGGACTAGCGGGAGGGCGTTCGCCTACGAGCAGTACTTC.

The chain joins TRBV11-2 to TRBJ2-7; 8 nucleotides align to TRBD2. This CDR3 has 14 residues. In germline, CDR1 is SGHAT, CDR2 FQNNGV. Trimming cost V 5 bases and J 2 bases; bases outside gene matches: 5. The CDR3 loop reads CASSIPGLAYEQYF. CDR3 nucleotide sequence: TGTGCCAGCAGCATTCCGGGACTAGCCTACGAGCAGTACTTC.

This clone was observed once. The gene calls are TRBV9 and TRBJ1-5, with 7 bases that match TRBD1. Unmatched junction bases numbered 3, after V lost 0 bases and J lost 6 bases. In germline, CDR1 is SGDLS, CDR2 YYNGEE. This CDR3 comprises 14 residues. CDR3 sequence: CASSVGRGPQPQHF. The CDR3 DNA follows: TGTGCCAGCAGCGTAGGGAGGGGGCCTCAGCCCCAGCATTTT.

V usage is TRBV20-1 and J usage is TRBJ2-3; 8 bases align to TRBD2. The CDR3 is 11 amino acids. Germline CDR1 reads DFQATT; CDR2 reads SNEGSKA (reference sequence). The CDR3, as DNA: TGCAGAGCGGGGGGCACAGATACGCAGTATTTT. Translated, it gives CRAGGTDTQYF.

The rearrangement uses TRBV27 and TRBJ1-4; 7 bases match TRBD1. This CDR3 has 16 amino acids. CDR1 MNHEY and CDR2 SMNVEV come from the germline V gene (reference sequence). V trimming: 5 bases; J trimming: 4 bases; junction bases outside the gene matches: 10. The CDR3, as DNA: TGTGCCAGCAGTCTTGTTCAGGGGGTCGGTAATGAAAAACTGTTTTTT. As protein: CASSLVQGVGNEKLFF.